This T cell receptor beta chain stems from a study of TIL therapy for anti-PD-1-resistant metastatic lung cancer. This was the immunoSEQ v3 assay. Clones were sequenced by immunoSEQ multiplex PCR, and TCRdb holds only the in-frame ones, with some missing. The profile covers roughly 60,000 clones, with roughly 84% appearing a single time and just over 2.5% taken by the ten largest. This CDR3 contains 13 residues. CDR1 is SGHNT and CDR2 is YYREEE in the germline V gene (reference sequence). V dropped 0 bases and J dropped 5 bases, with 8 bases sitting between them. Time point given: pre-treatment sample, taken before nivolumab and TIL therapy.

Source: blood, taken at baseline. This rearrangement joins TRBV5-4 to TRBJ1-2; possibly TRBD1 for D (6 bases). This clonotype originated in a person aged 25 to 80 with non-small cell lung cancer. The CDR3 protein is CASSLAGEYGYTF. The CDR3 DNA reads as TGTGCCAGCAGCTTGGCAGGGGAATATGGCTACACCTTC.